This T cell receptor (beta chain) was recorded in a study of shared clonotypes between healthy human individuals. A note on this clone: Its specificity is not known.

Points from the study as a whole: Relative to their counterparts shared across all four donors, non-shared clonotypes exhibited diminished generation probabilities. Since donors were few, the genetic and exposure-history diversity represented was limited.

TCRdb's table, derived via immunoSEQ multiplex PCR, lists solely in-frame clones and lacks some. Of millions of clones listed, approximately 95% are singletons. The CDR3 length is 11 residues. Trimming shortened V by 3 bases and J by 7 bases, and 7 bases separated the two germline ends. Germline-derived CDR1 and CDR2 are SGHTS and YDEGEE. The specimen sequenced was naive CD4+ T cells from PBMCs. Documented subset: CD45RA+ positively selected. The chain employs TRBV5-8 and TRBJ2-5; no clear D. The TCR originated in a man between 18 and 29 years old in good health. Some clones in this sample may be carry-over from other donors' samples. The CDR3 DNA reads TGTGCCAGCAGCTGGTCGGGGACCCAGTACTTC. This translates into CASSWSGTQYF.